The source of this T cell receptor (beta chain) is a study of breast tumors, draining lymph nodes, adjacent tissues. Study-level points and caveats: Luminal-like breast cancer showed significantly greater tumor-nontumor repertoire similarity than basal-like breast cancer did. Tumors had less TCR diversity than lymph nodes, more than nontumor tissue.

As to this clonotype: Its antigen is not known. A much larger clone differs by one base, so this may be a read error.

Samples came from axillary lymph nodes draining the breast cancer. TCRdb analysed the multiplex PCR reads with MiXCR anew, one entry per CDR3 protein. Here the sample spans about 230,000 distinct CDR3 sequences, 32% being singletons. The sample taken for sequencing was axillary lymph node tissue. This receptor was obtained from a female donor with breast cancer. Some clones in this sample may be carry-over from other donors' samples.

DNA for the CDR3: TGTGCCAGCAGCCGCGGGGGGCTTCATGAAAAACTGTTTTTT. Its protein product is CASSRGGLHEKLFF. The chain recombines TRBV14 with TRBJ1-4; D perhaps matches TRBD1 (6 bases). The CDR3 contains 14 residues. Trimming removed 4 bases at V and 6 bases at J, with 12 bases between. The germline V gene encodes CDR1 SGHDN and CDR2 FVKESK.